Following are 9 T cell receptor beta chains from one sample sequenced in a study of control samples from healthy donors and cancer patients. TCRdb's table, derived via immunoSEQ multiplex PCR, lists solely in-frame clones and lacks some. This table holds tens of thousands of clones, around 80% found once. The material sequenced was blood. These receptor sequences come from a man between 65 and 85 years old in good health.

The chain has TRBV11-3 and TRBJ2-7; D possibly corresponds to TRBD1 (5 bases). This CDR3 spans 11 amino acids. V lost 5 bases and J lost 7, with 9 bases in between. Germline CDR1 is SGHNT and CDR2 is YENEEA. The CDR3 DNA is TGTGCCAGCAGCGGGCGGACAGAGCAGTACTTC. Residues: CASSGRTEQYF.

CDR3 DNA sequence: TGTGCCAGCAGCTTGGTCGCGGGGAGCACAGATACGCAGTATTTT. Translated, it gives CASSLVAGSTDTQYF. The V call is TRBV5-4, the J call TRBJ2-3, with D perhaps TRBD2 (6 bases). CDR1 and CDR2 (germline): SGHNT, YYREEE (reference sequence). V was clipped by 0 bases and J by 0 bases, with 8 bases between them. The length of the CDR3 is 15 residues.

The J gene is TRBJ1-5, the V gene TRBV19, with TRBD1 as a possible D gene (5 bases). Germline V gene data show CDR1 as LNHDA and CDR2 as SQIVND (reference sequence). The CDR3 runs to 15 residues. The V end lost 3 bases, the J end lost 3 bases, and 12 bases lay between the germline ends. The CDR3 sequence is CASSMGHTFNQPQHF. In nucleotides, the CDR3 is TGTGCCAGTAGTATGGGGCACACCTTCAATCAGCCCCAGCATTTT.

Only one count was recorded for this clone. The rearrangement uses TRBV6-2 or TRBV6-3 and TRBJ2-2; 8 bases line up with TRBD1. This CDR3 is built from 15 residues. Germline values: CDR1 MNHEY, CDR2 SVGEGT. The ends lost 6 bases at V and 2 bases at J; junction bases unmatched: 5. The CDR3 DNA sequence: TGTGCCAGCAGCCGGACAGGGTTCAACACCGGGGAGCTGTTTTTT. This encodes CASSRTGFNTGELFF.

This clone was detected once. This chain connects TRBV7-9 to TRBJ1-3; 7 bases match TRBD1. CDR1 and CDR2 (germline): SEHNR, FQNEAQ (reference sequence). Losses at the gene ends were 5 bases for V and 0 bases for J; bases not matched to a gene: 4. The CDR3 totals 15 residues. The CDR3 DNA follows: TGTGCCAGCAGCCGGACAGGCCTCTCTGGAAACACCATATATTTT. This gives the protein CASSRTGLSGNTIYF.

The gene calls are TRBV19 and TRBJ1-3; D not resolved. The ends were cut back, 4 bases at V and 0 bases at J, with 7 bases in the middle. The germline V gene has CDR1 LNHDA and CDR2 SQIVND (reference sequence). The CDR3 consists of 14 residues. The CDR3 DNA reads TGTGCCAGTAGTAAGGGCCGCTCTGGAAACACCATATATTTT. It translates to CASSKGRSGNTIYF.

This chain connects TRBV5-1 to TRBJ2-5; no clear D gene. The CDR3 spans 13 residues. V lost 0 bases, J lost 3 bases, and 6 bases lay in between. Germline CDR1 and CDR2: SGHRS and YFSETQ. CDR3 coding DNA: TGCGCCAGCAGCTTGGGCGTTGAAGAGACCCAGTACTTC. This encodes CASSLGVEETQYF.

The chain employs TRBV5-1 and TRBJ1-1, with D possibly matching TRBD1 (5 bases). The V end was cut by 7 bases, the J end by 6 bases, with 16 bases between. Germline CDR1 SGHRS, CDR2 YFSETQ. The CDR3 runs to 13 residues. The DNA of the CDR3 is TGCGCCAGCTCCCTAGGGGCGTCGGCTGAAGCTTTCTTT. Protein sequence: CASSLGASAEAFF.

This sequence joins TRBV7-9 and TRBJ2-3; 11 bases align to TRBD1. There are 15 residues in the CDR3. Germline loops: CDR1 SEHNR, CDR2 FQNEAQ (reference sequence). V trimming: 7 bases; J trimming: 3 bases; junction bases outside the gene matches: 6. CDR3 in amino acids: CASTVGTGGTDTQYF. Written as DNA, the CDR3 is TGTGCCAGCACCGTGGGGACAGGGGGAACAGATACGCAGTATTTT.